The text below deals with one TCR beta chain. As processed by the authors: Estimates of nucleated cell counts were drawn from the amplification of reference gene primers. Sequencing was performed with immunoSEQ multiplex PCR; in TCRdb, only in-frame clones are kept and a portion is missing. V, J and clone size derive from that table, while D and trimming were established from the DNA sequence. In the table there are about 280,000 clones, 85% of which are singletons. This sample is drawn from a study of blood T cell repertoires in COVID-19. Per germline, CDR1 MNHEY and CDR2 SVGAGI. After removal of 7 bases from V and 0 bases from J, the junction contained 4 bases not matched to a gene. The CDR3 contains 15 residues.

Sequenced: peripheral blood. J is TRBJ2-2 and V is TRBV6-5; 8 bases fit TRBD1. The source is a human donor in a cohort sampled during active COVID-19. The CDR3 sequence is CASTQGAANTGELFF. The DNA for the CDR3 is TGTGCCAGCACCCAGGGGGCAGCGAACACCGGGGAGCTGTTTTTT.